This is a list of T cell receptor beta chains from one sample in a study of T cells in Graves' hyperthyroidism and ophthalmopathy. MiXCR, applied by TCRdb to the multiplex PCR reads, yields one record per CDR3 protein. The sample shows a few hundred thousand distinct CDR3 sequences, 40% to 55% of them seen only once. The sample comprised peripheral blood or thyroid tissue (not recorded which). The receptors stem from an adult woman with Graves' disease, either hyperthyroidism or ophthalmopathy (not recorded which). The CDR3 runs from the conserved cysteine through the conserved F or W. Fields, in order: J gene, V gene, CDR3 protein.

J: TRBJ1-5; V: TRBV19; CDR3: CASSARQVNQPQHF
J: TRBJ2-2; V: TRBV5-1; CDR3: CASSFNLNTGELFF
J: TRBJ2-7; V: TRBV19; CDR3: CASSRGYF
J: TRBJ1-3; V: TRBV12-3/TRBV12-4; CDR3: CASSSGHSGNTIYF
J: TRBJ2-7; V: TRBV12-3/TRBV12-4; CDR3: CASSPPADAAYEQYF
J: TRBJ1-1; V: TRBV20-1; CDR3: CSASLGIDEAFF
J: TRBJ2-5; V: TRBV7-9; CDR3: CASSYATGSEETQYF
J: TRBJ2-5; V: TRBV29-1; CDR3: CSVEGGAQETQYF
J: TRBJ2-3; V: TRBV20-1; CDR3: CSARTPEDTQYF
J: TRBJ2-6; V: TRBV4-1; CDR3: CASSQNGRGGTPGANVLTF
J: TRBJ1-2; V: TRBV25-1; CDR3: CARDGGQDCGYTF
J: TRBJ1-1; V: TRBV2; CDR3: CASNLQVNTEAFF
J: TRBJ2-7; V: TRBV20-1; CDR3: CSARTRAGIEQYF
J: TRBJ2-5; V: TRBV13; CDR3: CASSYKDSQETQYF
J: TRBJ1-1; V: TRBV7-9; CDR3: CASSHGQGGYTEAFF
J: TRBJ2-7; V: TRBV5-5; CDR3: CASINTTSGSNEQYF
J: TRBJ2-4; V: TRBV10-3; CDR3: CAISAGVGKNIQYW
J: TRBJ1-2; V: TRBV10-3; CDR3: CAISNYDSPSAGYTF
J: TRBJ2-7; V: TRBV10-3; CDR3: CAISPGTGTYEQYF
J: TRBJ1-6; V: TRBV20-1; CDR3: CSAGDRGLFYSPLHF
J: TRBJ1-5; V: TRBV7-9; CDR3: CASSTGRENQPQHF
J: TRBJ2-7; V: TRBV7-3; CDR3: CASSRRTGGDEQYF
J: TRBJ1-2; V: TRBV7-2; CDR3: CASSIQGSDYGYTF
J: TRBJ1-3; V: TRBV4-2; CDR3: CASSQLGTSSGNTISF
J: TRBJ1-5; V: TRBV5-6; CDR3: CASSTRQGFTQHF
J: TRBJ1-2; V: TRBV5-1; CDR3: CASSKGAVNGTF
J: TRBJ2-7; V: TRBV5-1; CDR3: CASGLQGDSYEQYF
J: TRBJ1-1; V: TRBV10-3; CDR3: CAIRGGDTEAFF
J: TRBJ1-3; V: TRBV14; CDR3: CASSQDPPGGAGNTIYF
J: TRBJ2-5; V: TRBV10-1; CDR3: CASSRDRSQETQYF
J: TRBJ1-4; V: TRBV15; CDR3: CATSSVDRVDEKLFF
J: TRBJ2-7; V: TRBV14; CDR3: CASSVRWYEQYF
J: TRBJ2-7; V: TRBV12-3/TRBV12-4; CDR3: CASSEGGVHEQYF
J: TRBJ2-2; V: TRBV27; CDR3: CASTNSNTGELFF
J: TRBJ2-7; V: TRBV11-2; CDR3: CASIPAYGTVNEQYF
J: TRBJ2-1; V: TRBV20-1; CDR3: CSASYTDNEQFF
J: TRBJ1-3; V: TRBV10-3; CDR3: CAISAGPGNTIYF